This entry lists 32 T cell receptor beta chains sequenced from one sample in a study of T-cell memory formation after mild COVID-19. TCRdb passed the 5' RACE reads through MiXCR, listing each CDR3 protein once. The repertoire has roughly 130,000 distinct CDR3 sequences, about 18% of them found once; the top ten carry 4.5% to 5.5%. The sequencing sample was made of PBMCs or a T cell subset sorted from them (not recorded which). The receptors shown here come from a man aged 18 to 29 who had mild COVID-19 (a few samples of this study predate the infection). Cell type and time point are not known.

J is TRBJ1-2 and V is TRBV6-2 or TRBV6-3; D uncertain. CDR1 and CDR2 from the germline V gene are MNHEY and SVGEGT. The CDR3 covers 15 residues. Trimming cost V 6 bases and J 2 bases, with 16 bases left between them. CDR3 region: CASSRRQSRNYGYTF. In DNA form, the CDR3 reads TGTGCCAGCAGCAGACGACAATCCCGAAACTATGGCTACACCTTC.

V is TRBV10-3 and J is TRBJ1-1; D may be TRBD1 (5 bases). Germline loops: CDR1 ENHRY, CDR2 SYGVKD. V was clipped by 0 bases and J by 4 bases, with 12 bases between them. The CDR3 contains 15 residues. This CDR3 reads CAISESVRDRTEAFF. CDR3 sequence (DNA): TGTGCCATCAGTGAGTCGGTCAGGGATCGCACTGAAGCTTTCTTT.

The chain uses TRBV20-1 and TRBJ2-7, with 10 bases lining up with TRBD2. CDR1 and CDR2 (germline): DFQATT, SNEGSKA (reference sequence). The CDR3 spans 14 residues. V trimming: 4 bases; J trimming: 0 bases; junction bases outside the gene matches: 3. CDR3 coding DNA: TGCAGTGCTACTCGGACTAGCGGCTCCTACGAGCAGTACTTC. Its translation is CSATRTSGSYEQYF.

The chain employs TRBV4-3 and TRBJ2-5, with D possibly matching TRBD1 (6 bases). Germline loops: CDR1 LGHNA, CDR2 YSLEER. The CDR3 is 15 amino acids. The V end was cut by 3 bases, the J end by 1 base, with 12 bases between. CDR3 sequence (DNA): TGCGCCAGCAGCCACCTCCGGGACACCCAAGAGACCCAGTACTTC. This codes for CASSHLRDTQETQYF.

This clonotype was recorded a few times. V usage is TRBV7-2 and J usage is TRBJ2-1; possible D gene TRBD2, 5 bases. Deletions cut 3 bases from V and 7 bases from J, with 7 bases between. Per the germline V gene, CDR1 is SGHTA and CDR2 is FQGNSA. The CDR3 spans 12 residues. As DNA, the CDR3 is TGTGCCAGCAGCTTTAGGGAGAATGAGCAGTTCTTC. Amino acids: CASSFRENEQFF.

This clonotype was seen a few times. This chain links TRBV7-3 with TRBJ2-1; 13 bases match TRBD2. CDR1 is SGHTA, CDR2 FQGTGA, per germline. CDR3 length equals 17 residues. Germline trimming cut 5 bases from V and 4 bases from J; bases unmatched to any gene: 8. CDR3 in DNA: TGTGCCAGCAGCCCCCCGGGACTAGCGGGGATGTACAATGAGCAGTTCTTC. Its translation: CASSPPGLAGMYNEQFF. Using reference TRBV7-3 and TRBJ2-1 for the parts outside the CDR3, the full variable domain is GAGVSQTPSNKVTEKGKYVELRCDPISGHTALYWYRQSLGQGPEFLIYFQGTGAADDSGLPNDRFFAVRPEGSVSTLKIQRTERGDSAVYLCASSPPGLAGMYNEQFFGPGTRLTVL.

This clonotype occurred many times. The V and J genes are TRBV29-1 and TRBJ2-1; 9 positions match TRBD2. CDR1 and CDR2 from the germline V gene are SQVTM and ANQGSEA. There are 15 residues in the CDR3. J lost 7 bases, V lost 5 bases, and 12 bases had no gene match. For the CDR3, the DNA is TGCAGCGTTAACGTAATGCGGGGGGGCCTGAATGAGCAGTTCTTC. This encodes CSVNVMRGGLNEQFF.

V gene TRBV15 combines with J gene TRBJ1-1; D is perhaps TRBD1 (5 bases). Germline V lookup: CDR1 LNHNV, CDR2 YYDKDF (reference sequence). Trimming removed 0 bases at V and 2 bases at J, with 25 bases between. CDR3 length equals 20 residues. As DNA, the CDR3 is TGTGCCACCAGCAGAGATCGTGGTCGGGTCCAGGGTTTCCGAAACACTGAAGCTTTCTTT. Protein: CATSRDRGRVQGFRNTEAFF.

This clonotype was seen more than once but under ten times. The V gene is TRBV20-1, the J gene TRBJ1-6; TRBD1 might be the D (6 bases). Looked up from germline, CDR1 is DFQATT and CDR2 is SNEGSKA (reference sequence). This CDR3 spans 13 amino acids. The ends were cut back, 1 base at V and 9 bases at J, with 10 bases in the middle. The CDR3 DNA reads as TGCAGTGCTAGAGCAGGGGAGGGTTCACCCCTCCACTTT. This gives the protein CSARAGEGSPLHF.

This chain links TRBV29-1 with TRBJ2-3; no definite D call. The germline V and J ends were trimmed by 3 bases and 0 bases, with 7 bases remaining between them. Germline-derived CDR1 and CDR2 are SQVTM and ANQGSEA. This CDR3 spans 13 amino acids. The CDR3 spells CSVDQQSTDTQYF. The DNA for the CDR3 is TGCAGCGTTGATCAACAGAGCACAGATACGCAGTATTTT.

This clonotype came up a few times. This chain uses TRBV11-2 with TRBJ2-3, with D possibly being TRBD2 (7 bases). This CDR3 comprises 16 residues. CDR1 is SGHAT and CDR2 is FQNNGV in the germline V gene. V was clipped by 3 bases and J by 1 base, with 14 bases between them. CDR3 sequence reads: CASSLGGAPGTDTQYF. In nucleotides, the CDR3 is TGTGCCAGCAGCTTGGGGGGGGCTCCCGGCACAGATACGCAGTATTTT. Filled out from reference TRBV11-2 and TRBJ2-3, the complete variable domain reads EAGVAQSPRYKIIEKRQSVAFWCNPISGHATLYWYQQILGQGPKLLIQFQNNGVVDDSQLPKDRFSAERLKGVDSTLKIQPAKLEDSAVYLCASSLGGAPGTDTQYFGPGTRLTVL.

The chain couples TRBV12-3 or TRBV12-4 to TRBJ1-5; D is possibly TRBD1 (5 bases). V was trimmed by 3 bases and J by 7 bases, leaving 10 bases between them. The CDR3 sequence is 13 residues long. The CDR3 DNA reads TGTGCCAGCAGTTTGCAGGGAGGCCAGCCCCAGCATTTT. Encoded protein: CASSLQGGQPQHF.

J is TRBJ1-1 and V is TRBV7-2; possibly TRBD1 for D (6 bases). This CDR3 region has 15 residues. Germline values: CDR1 SGHTA, CDR2 FQGNSA. Trimming removed 1 base at V and 1 base at J, with 10 bases between. CDR3 region: CASSLVGGENTEAFF. The CDR3 DNA is TGTGCCAGCAGCTTAGTAGGGGGGGAGAACACTGAAGCTTTCTTT.

The CDR3 DNA is TGTGCCACCAGTGATTCCTCCAGGGGAGGGGAGACCCAGTACTTC. Translated: CATSDSSRGGETQYF. The chain recombines TRBV24-1 with TRBJ2-5; a weak D match, TRBD2 (7 bases). Looked up from germline, CDR1 is KGHDR and CDR2 is SFDVKD. Trimming pared 2 bases from V and 5 bases from J, leaving 14 bases between. The CDR3 contains 15 residues.

The chain uses TRBV5-1 and TRBJ2-1; 9 bases map to TRBD2. With 3 bases clipped from V and 13 bases from J, the junction kept 17 bases outside the gene matches. The CDR3 spans 16 residues. CDR1 and CDR2 from the germline V gene are SGHRS and YFSETQ. In DNA, the CDR3 is TGCGCCAGCAGCTCCCAGGTGGCGGGGGGGCCAAGGAATCAGTTCTTC. Translated: CASSSQVAGGPRNQFF. The full variable domain, its missing parts supplied by reference TRBV5-1 and TRBJ2-1, is KAGVTQTPRYLIKTRGQQVTLSCSPISGHRSVSWYQQTPGQGLQFLFEYFSETQRNKGNFPGRFSGRQFSNSRSEMNVSTLELGDSALYLCASSSQVAGGPRNQFFGPGTRLTVL.

The chain employs TRBV7-9 and TRBJ2-1, with D tentatively TRBD1 or TRBD2 (7 bases each). This CDR3 is built from 15 residues. Per the germline V gene, CDR1 is SEHNR and CDR2 is FQNEAQ (reference sequence). V lost 5 bases, J lost 6 bases, and 17 bases lay in between. The CDR3 loop is CASSQGTAGSNEQFF. CDR3 sequence (DNA): TGTGCCAGCAGCCAGGGGACAGCGGGGAGCAATGAGCAGTTCTTC.

This chain joins TRBV7-9 and TRBJ2-1, with TRBD2 identical over 8 bases. V was pared by 3 bases and J by 6 bases, with 10 bases of the junction left unmatched. Germline CDR1 reads SEHNR; CDR2 reads FQNEAQ (reference sequence). The CDR3 has 16 residues. CDR3 region: CASSFGAGLGPNEQFF. Written as DNA, the CDR3 is TGTGCCAGCAGCTTTGGGGCGGGACTAGGACCCAATGAGCAGTTCTTC. The full variable domain, in which reference TRBV7-9 and TRBJ2-1 provide the parts outside the CDR3, is DTGVSQNPRHKITKRGQNVTFRCDPISEHNRLYWYRQTLGQGPEFLTYFQNEAQLEKSRLLSDRFSAERPKGSFSTLEIQRTEQGDSAMYLCASSFGAGLGPNEQFFGPGTRLTVL.

This clonotype was counted between two and nine times. The chain employs TRBV20-1 and TRBJ2-7; a weak D match, TRBD1 (5 bases). V was clipped by 3 bases and J by 1 base, with 10 bases between them. The CDR3 is 13 residues long. Germline lookup yields CDR1 DFQATT and CDR2 SNEGSKA (reference sequence). The CDR3 loop reads CSASLGVSYEQYF. In nucleotides, the CDR3 is TGCAGTGCTAGTCTAGGGGTGTCCTACGAGCAGTACTTC.

This clonotype was detected many times. This chain links TRBV12-3 or TRBV12-4 with TRBJ2-5; D perhaps matches TRBD1 (6 bases). The germline V and J ends were trimmed by 8 bases and 2 bases, with 15 bases remaining between them. The CDR3 contains 14 residues. The CDR3 DNA reads as TGTGCCAGCTGCTGCAGGGGATATCAAGAGACCCAGTACTTC. Its translation is CASCCRGYQETQYF.

At least ten counts were recorded for this clonotype. The rearrangement joins TRBV29-1 to TRBJ1-2; unclear D gene. V lost 6 bases and J 2 bases, leaving 7 bases between the germline ends. The germline V gene encodes CDR1 SQVTM and CDR2 ANQGSEA. The CDR3 is 11 residues long. CDR3 nucleotide sequence: TGCAGCGTAGGGCAGAACTATGGCTACACCTTC. It is translated as CSVGQNYGYTF.

V gene TRBV6-5 combines with J gene TRBJ1-5, with D unclear. There are 13 residues in the CDR3. CDR1 and CDR2 from the germline V gene are MNHEY and SVGAGI. Deletions cut 5 bases from V and 4 bases from J, with 9 bases between. The CDR3 DNA reads as TGTGCCAGCAGTGGAAGGAGAAATCAGCCCCAGCATTTT. Its translation: CASSGRRNQPQHF.

CDR3 loop: CATSSGNTIYF. The CDR3 DNA sequence: TGTGCCACCAGCTCTGGAAACACCATATATTTT. The chain combines TRBV10-3 with TRBJ1-3; D is uncertain. The V and J ends lost 10 bases and 0 bases respectively, with 4 bases between them. CDR1 and CDR2 from the germline V gene are ENHRY and SYGVKD. The CDR3 consists of 11 residues.

This clonotype was seen more than once but under ten times. The J gene is TRBJ2-5, the V gene TRBV29-1; tentative D call: TRBD1 (6 bases). Per germline, CDR1 SQVTM and CDR2 ANQGSEA. The CDR3 spans 11 residues. V lost 5 bases to trimming and J lost 5 bases, with 9 bases between them. CDR3: CSVTGYETQYF. For the CDR3, the DNA is TGCAGCGTTACAGGGTACGAGACCCAGTACTTC. The variable domain in full, completed from reference TRBV29-1 and TRBJ2-5, reads SAVISQKPSRDICQRGTSLTIQCQVDSQVTMMFWYRQQPGQSLTLIATANQGSEATYESGFVIDKFPISRPNLTFSTLTVSNMSPEDSSIYLCSVTGYETQYFGPGTRLLVL.

This clonotype came up a few times. The rearrangement links TRBV28 to TRBJ2-7, with D unresolved. Germline V gene data show CDR1 as MDHEN and CDR2 as SYDVKM. The CDR3 runs 14 residues. The V gene lost 4 bases and the J gene lost 9 bases, with 19 bases spanning the gap. In nucleotides, the CDR3 is TGTGCCAGCAGTTCGGATAGGGCCCCCGAACGGCAGTACTTC. Protein product: CASSSDRAPERQYF.

This clonotype was counted a few times. The chain employs TRBV20-1 and TRBJ2-7; D gene ambiguous. Germline CDR1 DFQATT, CDR2 SNEGSKA (reference sequence). V lost 0 bases to trimming and J lost 1 base, with 10 bases between them. This CDR3 has 14 residues. CDR3 DNA sequence: TGCAGTGCTAGAGATGGTCCGGCGTCCTACGAGCAGTACTTC. This encodes CSARDGPASYEQYF.

This chain uses TRBV5-6 with TRBJ1-2; D perhaps matches TRBD1 (5 bases). Trimming shortened V by 4 bases and J by 8 bases, and 21 bases separated the two germline ends. Germline CDR1 and CDR2: SGHDT and YYEEEE. The CDR3 consists of 15 residues. DNA of the CDR3: TGTGCCAGCAGCCCCGGGGCAGGCCCCTATGGAGGCTACACCTTC. Translating it yields CASSPGAGPYGGYTF. Supplemented by reference TRBV5-6 and TRBJ1-2, the full variable domain reads DAGVTQSPTHLIKTRGQQVTLRCSPKSGHDTVSWYQQALGQGPQFIFQYYEEEERQRGNFPDRFSGHQFPNYSSELNVNALLLGDSALYLCASSPGAGPYGGYTFGSGTRLTVV.

This rearrangement joins TRBV5-6 to TRBJ2-2; D not certain. The V end was cut by 2 bases, the J end by 6 bases, with 8 bases between. This CDR3 region has 13 residues. CDR1 SGHDT and CDR2 YYEEEE come from the germline V gene. The CDR3 protein is CASSFFTAGELFF. The DNA for the CDR3 is TGTGCCAGCAGCTTTTTCACCGCCGGGGAGCTGTTTTTT.

This clonotype was found a few times. The CDR3 bases are TGCGCCAGCAGCCGGACAGGGCCTAATGAAAAACTGTTTTTT. Amino acids: CASSRTGPNEKLFF. The chain joins TRBV4-1 to TRBJ1-4, with 8 bases matching TRBD1. This CDR3 spans 14 amino acids. Germline trimming cut 4 bases from V and 3 bases from J; bases unmatched to any gene: 1. Per the germline V gene, CDR1 is MGHRA and CDR2 is YSYEKL.

The genes are TRBV7-9 and TRBJ1-1; no definite D call. The CDR3 length is 13 residues. Per the germline V gene, CDR1 is SEHNR and CDR2 is FQNEAQ (reference sequence). Trimming stripped 4 bases from V and 8 bases from J, with 14 bases between. The CDR3 DNA reads TGTGCCAGCAGCTCCCTCCGCAAAGGAGAAGCTTTCTTT. It encodes CASSSLRKGEAFF. The full variable domain, with the rest looked up from reference TRBV7-9 and TRBJ1-1, is DTGVSQNPRHKITKRGQNVTFRCDPISEHNRLYWYRQTLGQGPEFLTYFQNEAQLEKSRLLSDRFSAERPKGSFSTLEIQRTEQGDSAMYLCASSSLRKGEAFFGQGTRLTVV.

The chain joins TRBV21-1 to TRBJ2-7; the DNA was not compared with TRBD1, the D call given in the table. TRBV21-1 is annotated as a pseudogene. The CDR3 is made up of 14 amino acids. CDR3 DNA sequence: TGTGCCAGCAGCAAAAGGGACAGCTCCTACGAGCAGTACGTC. Protein product: CASSKRDSSYEQYV.

This clonotype was counted a few times. The genes are TRBV27 and TRBJ1-2; TRBD1 agrees at 7 bases. CDR1 and CDR2 (germline): MNHEY, SMNVEV (reference sequence). The CDR3 runs to 15 residues. Germline trimming cut 4 bases from V and 4 bases from J; bases unmatched to any gene: 9. CDR3 in DNA: TGTGCCAGCAGTTACAGGAGTCAGGGGGGCTATGGCTACACCTTC. Its protein is CASSYRSQGGYGYTF.

This clonotype has a handful of counts. The CDR3 sequence is CAWSVRQALSYEQYF. CDR3 in DNA: TGTGCCTGGAGTGTCAGACAGGCCCTTTCCTACGAGCAGTACTTC. J is TRBJ2-7 and V is TRBV30; possibly TRBD1 for D (6 bases). There are 15 residues in the CDR3. Germline CDR1 is GTSNPN and CDR2 is SVGIG (reference sequence). The V gene lost 0 bases and the J gene lost 1 base, with 13 bases spanning the gap.